The 26 T cell receptor beta chains presented below share a single source sample, sequenced in a study. TCRdb reprocessed the RT-PCR reads with MiXCR, giving one entry per CDR3 protein. This sample has about 680,000 distinct CDR3 sequences, with approximately 14% found just once. Sequenced: memory CD4+ T cells from blood. The receptors were sampled from a female donor in good health, serving as a healthy control.

This clonotype was found many times. The genes are TRBV4-3 and TRBJ2-1; 9 bases are a match to TRBD1. V trimming: 4 bases; J trimming: 1 base; junction bases outside the gene matches: 17. The CDR3 covers 20 residues. The germline CDR1 and CDR2 sequences are LGHNA and YSLEER. CDR3 amino acids: CASSPTGTGLGISSYNEQFF. CDR3 coding DNA: TGCGCCAGCAGCCCTACCGGGACAGGGTTAGGGATATCTTCCTACAATGAGCAGTTCTTC.

A few counts support this clonotype. V usage is TRBV20-1 and J usage is TRBJ2-5; D unresolved. The CDR3 covers 12 residues. The V end was cut by 7 bases, the J end by 2 bases, with 11 bases between. Germline CDR1 DFQATT, CDR2 SNEGSKA (reference sequence). CDR3 region: CSVWGPQETQYF. The CDR3 DNA follows: TGCAGTGTCTGGGGTCCTCAAGAGACCCAGTACTTC.

This clonotype was seen a handful of times. The rearrangement links TRBV20-1 to TRBJ2-3; D is uncertain. The CDR3 extends over 15 amino acids. CDR1 is DFQATT, CDR2 SNEGSKA, per germline (reference sequence). The V end was cut by 3 bases, the J end by 4 bases, with 17 bases between. CDR3 coding DNA: TGCAGTGCTAGGCTGCTTTTAGTTGGTGCAGATACGCAGTATTTT. Translated: CSARLLLVGADTQYF.

The gene calls are TRBV20-1 and TRBJ1-1; TRBD1 might be the D (6 bases). The germline gives CDR1 DFQATT, CDR2 SNEGSKA (reference sequence). The CDR3 is 14 amino acids. V was cut by 3 bases and J by 0 bases, with 11 bases left in between. The CDR3: CSAREGHLNTEAFF. The CDR3 region has the DNA TGCAGTGCTAGGGAGGGACATTTGAACACTGAAGCTTTCTTT.

V gene TRBV5-5 combines with J gene TRBJ1-2; D perhaps matches TRBD1 (5 bases). The CDR3 is made up of 13 amino acids. The V end was cut by 3 bases, the J end by 4 bases, with 10 bases between. CDR1 is SGHKS, CDR2 YYEKEE, per germline (reference sequence). CDR3 residues: CASSSARAYGYTF. The CDR3 nucleotides are TGTGCCAGCAGCTCGGCCAGGGCCTATGGCTACACCTTC.

The chain is built from TRBV11-2 and TRBJ1-1; tentative D call: TRBD1 (5 bases). Trimming shortened V by 3 bases and J by 3 bases, and 8 bases separated the two germline ends. CDR1 and CDR2 (germline): SGHAT, FQNNGV. CDR3 size: 13 residues. CDR3 protein: CASSFGAHTEAFF. For the CDR3, the DNA is TGTGCCAGCAGCTTCGGGGCGCACACTGAAGCTTTCTTT.

This clonotype was observed at least ten times. The J gene is TRBJ2-5, the V gene TRBV6-2 or TRBV6-3; tentative D call: TRBD1 (5 bases). CDR3 length: 15 residues. V was shortened by 4 bases and J by 1 base, with 13 bases between the two germline ends. Germline assignment: CDR1 MNHEY and CDR2 SVGEGT. CDR3 amino acids: CASSWTRQRQETQYF. The CDR3 region has the DNA TGTGCCAGCAGTTGGACCCGACAGCGCCAAGAGACCCAGTACTTC.

This clonotype was counted many times. This rearrangement joins TRBV20-1 to TRBJ2-3; a possible D gene is TRBD1 (5 bases). This CDR3 contains 14 residues. The V gene's germline CDR1 is DFQATT and CDR2 SNEGSKA (reference sequence). V was pared by 6 bases and J by 2 bases, with 15 bases between. The CDR3 sequence is CSAESGFNTDTQYF. CDR3 nucleotides: TGCAGTGCCGAATCAGGGTTTAACACAGATACGCAGTATTTT.

The rearrangement joins TRBV4-2 to TRBJ1-1, with 9 bases aligning to TRBD1. The CDR3 is 15 residues long. V shed 1 base, J shed 4 bases, and the junction held 4 bases outside the gene matches. Germline loops: CDR1 LGHNA, CDR2 YNFKEQ. The CDR3 coding sequence is TGTGCCAGCAGCCAAGGGGACAGGGATTTCACTGAAGCTTTCTTT. Its translation is CASSQGDRDFTEAFF.

This clonotype turned up a few times. This chain joins TRBV9 and TRBJ2-1; a possible D gene is TRBD2 (5 bases). CDR3 length: 15 amino acids. Germline V gene lookup returns CDR1 SGDLS and CDR2 YYNGEE. Trimming removed 4 bases at V and 3 bases at J, with 14 bases between. CDR3 region: CASSLSGTNYNEQFF. The CDR3 DNA follows: TGTGCCAGCAGCCTAAGCGGTACTAACTACAATGAGCAGTTCTTC.

With respect to this clonotype: One end of the junction does not line up with germline, which may come from a read error. The genes are TRBV2 and TRBJ1-2; D unclear. This CDR3 spans 15 amino acids. The V gene's germline CDR1 is SNHLY and CDR2 FYNNEI. This CDR3 is CASTELAGLNYGYTF. In DNA, the CDR3 is TGTGCCAGCACTGAACTAGCGGGCCTTAACTATGGCTACACCTTC. Drawing the rest from reference TRBV2 and TRBJ1-2, the complete variable domain is EPEVTQTPSHQVTQMGQEVILRCVPISNHLYFYWYRQILGQKVEFLVSFYNNEISEKSEIFDDQFSVERPDGSNFTLKIRSTKLEDSAMYFCASTELAGLNYGYTFGSGTRLTVV.

Only a few counts were recorded for this clonotype. The rearrangement joins TRBV20-1 to TRBJ1-2; D is uncertain. This CDR3 region has 13 residues. Germline V gives CDR1 DFQATT, CDR2 SNEGSKA (reference sequence). The CDR3 spells CSARVADSYGYTF. DNA of the CDR3: TGCAGCGCCCGGGTGGCGGACTCCTATGGCTACACCTTC.

This clonotype was seen at least ten times. V gene TRBV20-1 combines with J gene TRBJ2-1, with 10 bases aligning to TRBD2. The germline gives CDR1 DFQATT, CDR2 SNEGSKA (reference sequence). The CDR3 totals 15 residues. The trim removed 3 bases at V and 8 bases at J, leaving 10 bases unmatched. This chain's CDR3 is CSARKGLAGEYEQFF. The CDR3 DNA reads TGCAGTGCTAGGAAAGGGCTAGCGGGAGAATATGAGCAGTTCTTC.

The chain recombines TRBV11-2 with TRBJ2-2; 8 nucleotides agree with TRBD1. The CDR3 length is 16 residues. J was trimmed by 0 bases and V by 2 bases; bases with no gene match: 2. Germline CDR1 and CDR2: SGHAT and FQNNGV. The CDR3 protein is CASSLQQGANTGELFF. CDR3 nucleotide sequence: TGTGCCAGCAGCTTACAACAGGGGGCGAACACCGGGGAGCTGTTTTTT.

The chain recombines TRBV5-8 with TRBJ2-5; TRBD2 agrees at 14 bases. Germline lookup yields CDR1 SGHTS and CDR2 YDEGEE. With 3 bases clipped from V and 4 bases from J, the junction kept 5 bases outside the gene matches. CDR3 length equals 16 residues. The CDR3 sequence is CASSSGGLAGGETQYF. CDR3 DNA: TGTGCCAGCAGCTCTGGAGGACTAGCGGGAGGAGAGACCCAGTACTTC.

The chain combines TRBV20-1 with TRBJ2-1; 16 nucleotides match TRBD2. Germline CDR1 is DFQATT and CDR2 is SNEGSKA (reference sequence). Trimming took 6 bases from V and 7 from J; bases not matched to a gene: 9. CDR3 length: 16 residues. CDR3 in DNA: TGCAGTGCGCCGGGGACTAGCGGGAGGGCTGTGAATGAGCAGTTCTTC. Protein product: CSAPGTSGRAVNEQFF.

This chain links TRBV20-1 with TRBJ2-1, with D possibly TRBD1 on 5 matching bases. Trimming took 5 bases from V and 4 from J, leaving 21 bases between them. The germline V gene encodes CDR1 DFQATT and CDR2 SNEGSKA (reference sequence). The CDR3 loop spans 16 amino acids. The CDR3 loop is CSAPNRAARAYNEQFF. CDR3 coding DNA: TGCAGTGCTCCGAATCGGGCCGCCAGGGCATACAATGAGCAGTTCTTC.

The chain has TRBV20-1 and TRBJ2-5; D call uncertain. The CDR3 has 12 amino acids. V dropped 6 bases and J dropped 0 bases, with 8 bases sitting between them. Germline V CDR1 and CDR2: DFQATT, SNEGSKA (reference sequence). The CDR3 nucleotides read TGCAGTGCCAGTTTAAACCAAGAGACCCAGTACTTC. This sequence encodes CSASLNQETQYF.

This chain links TRBV29-1 with TRBJ1-1; D is possibly TRBD1 (6 bases). The V gene's germline CDR1 is SQVTM and CDR2 ANQGSEA. This CDR3 has 12 amino acids. V lost 7 bases, J lost 0 bases, and 9 bases lay in between. In nucleotides, the CDR3 is TGCAGCGCGGCAGGGGTGAACACTGAAGCTTTCTTT. It codes for CSAAGVNTEAFF. The variable domain in full, with the rest retrieved from reference TRBV29-1 and TRBJ1-1, is SAVISQKPSRDICQRGTSLTIQCQVDSQVTMMFWYRQQPGQSLTLIATANQGSEATYESGFVIDKFPISRPNLTFSTLTVSNMSPEDSSIYLCSAAGVNTEAFFGQGTRLTVV.

This clonotype was seen repeatedly, ten times or more. This rearrangement joins TRBV10-3 to TRBJ1-2; D possibly corresponds to TRBD1 (5 bases). Between the trimmed V and J ends, which lost 2 bases and 8 bases, there was a span of 15 bases. This CDR3 is built from 14 residues. The germline CDR1 and CDR2 sequences are ENHRY and SYGVKD. In nucleotides, the CDR3 is TGTGCCATCAGTGAGAGGGGAAGGGGCTACGGCTACACCTTC. This gives the protein CAISERGRGYGYTF.

This clonotype was recorded at least ten times. This chain joins TRBV5-1 and TRBJ2-7; D is ambiguous. The germline V and J ends were trimmed by 1 base and 4 bases, with 6 bases remaining between them. Germline loops: CDR1 SGHRS, CDR2 YFSETQ. This CDR3 region has 12 residues. CDR3 in amino acids: CASSLLGYEQYF. In DNA form, the CDR3 reads TGCGCCAGCAGCTTGTTGGGATACGAGCAGTACTTC. The whole variable domain, remainder taken from reference TRBV5-1 and TRBJ2-7, is KAGVTQTPRYLIKTRGQQVTLSCSPISGHRSVSWYQQTPGQGLQFLFEYFSETQRNKGNFPGRFSGRQFSNSRSEMNVSTLELGDSALYLCASSLLGYEQYFGPGTRLTVT.

This chain connects TRBV9 to TRBJ2-7; D remains unclear. Trimming left V 2 bases short and J 5 bases short, with 14 bases between. Germline lookup yields CDR1 SGDLS and CDR2 YYNGEE. The CDR3 spans 14 residues. The CDR3, as DNA: TGTGCCAGCAGCGTCGGTCCAACTCGGGACGAGCAGTACTTC. This encodes CASSVGPTRDEQYF.

The chain employs TRBV10-3 and TRBJ1-2; TRBD1 agrees at 7 bases. This CDR3 has 14 amino acids. Germline-derived CDR1 and CDR2 are ENHRY and SYGVKD. V was pared by 6 bases and J by 11 bases, with 15 bases of the junction left unmatched. CDR3 residues: CAISSDRAFAGYTF. The CDR3, as DNA: TGTGCCATCAGCTCCGACAGGGCCTTTGCTGGTTACACCTTC.

This rearrangement joins TRBV10-2 to TRBJ2-7; no clear D gene. V dropped 4 bases and J dropped 2 bases, with 9 bases sitting between them. Germline-derived CDR1 and CDR2 are WSHSY and SAAADI. There are 13 residues in the CDR3. CDR3 bases: TGCGCCAGCAGTGGCGAAAATACCTACGAGCAGTACTTC. This sequence encodes CASSGENTYEQYF.

The chain is built from TRBV18 and TRBJ2-2; TRBD1 agrees at 9 bases. Germline-derived CDR1 and CDR2 are KGHSH and LQKENI. The CDR3 contains 16 residues. Trimming cost V 3 bases and J 4 bases; bases outside gene matches: 6. DNA of the CDR3: TGTGCCAGCTCACCGGGACAGGGAGGAGGCACCGGGGAGCTGTTTTTT. This gives the protein CASSPGQGGGTGELFF.

The rearrangement links TRBV6-5 to TRBJ1-5; 7 bases are a match to TRBD1. Germline assignment: CDR1 MNHEY and CDR2 SVGAGI. After removal of 2 bases from V and 2 bases from J, the junction contained 9 bases not matched to a gene. CDR3 length: 17 residues. The CDR3 bases are TGTGCCAGCAGTTACAACAGGGGTACCTCTGGCAATCAGCCCCAGCATTTT. This translates into CASSYNRGTSGNQPQHF.